This TCR beta chain stems from a study of persistence of HIV-infected CD4 T cells. The wider study: Suppressive ART had lasted a median of 8 years.

Overlapping HIV-1 Gag 15-mer peptides at approximately 0.96 ug per peptide per mL were used. CD40L-negative CD69-negative CD45RO-high memory CD4+ T cells were sorted as populations depleted of antigen-responding cells. CD4+ T cell counts exceeded 400 cells/uL; CMV serology was positive. As regards this clone: No antigen is known for it.

The libraries were made with immunoSEQ version 4 in survey mode. Here immunoSEQ multiplex PCR was the method, and the copy in TCRdb shows in-frame clones only, minus some. In the table there are roughly 32,000 clones, 82% of which are singletons. CDR1 and CDR2 from the germline V gene are LGHDT and YNNKEL (reference sequence). This CDR3 comprises 13 residues. The ends were cut back, 1 base at V and 2 bases at J, with 0 bases in the middle. Sequences were derived from CD4+ T cells sorted from PBMCs after approximately 20-hour stimulation, sampled from a patient who received antiretroviral therapy. This TCR came from an adult woman with HIV who was CMV-seropositive. The chain joins TRBV3-1 (or the pseudogene TRBV3-2) to TRBJ2-6, with no clear D. The CDR3 loop reads CASSQAGANVLTF. The CDR3 region has the DNA TGTGCCAGCAGCCAAGCTGGGGCCAACGTCCTGACTTTC.